The T cell receptor (beta chain) described here comes from a study of control samples from healthy donors and cancer patients. TCRdb keeps only in-frame clones here, not all; method: immunoSEQ multiplex PCR. This sample carries around 170,000 clones, more than 90% of them seen once, and the ten largest clones take roughly 1.3%. There are 13 residues in the CDR3. Deletions cut 6 bases from V and 4 bases from J, with 9 bases between. Notes on this clone: Other DNA sequences within the sample encode an identical CDR3.

This clonotype was sampled from a man aged 30-40 years in good health. The sequenced material came from blood. The chain recombines TRBV12-3 or TRBV12-4 with TRBJ2-2; TRBD1 is a possible D gene (5 bases). CDR3 region: CASRRDSTGELFF. The CDR3 DNA sequence: TGTGCCAGCAGACGCGACAGCACCGGGGAGCTGTTTTTT.